These 3 T cell receptor beta chains came from one sample sequenced in a study of blood T cell repertoires in COVID-19. Measured with immunoSEQ multiplex PCR; TCRdb has only the in-frame clones, and not every one. In the table there are roughly 250,000 clones, roughly nine tenths of which are singletons. Sequencing was carried out using PBMCs or T cells enriched from blood (not recorded which). Receptor source: a woman between 18 and 29 years old who had recovered from COVID-19.

DNA for the CDR3: TGTGCCAGCAGTGACTCGCCGGTGACTAGCCTTAGCACAGATACGCAGTATTTT. As protein: CASSDSPVTSLSTDTQYF. This chain links TRBV11-2 with TRBJ2-3; TRBD2 matches at 7 bases. V was clipped by 6 bases and J by 0 bases; unmatched bases: 15. This CDR3 has 18 residues. The germline V gene has CDR1 SGHAT and CDR2 FQNNGV.

The J gene is TRBJ1-2, the V gene TRBV3-1 (or the pseudogene TRBV3-2); possible D gene TRBD1, 5 bases. CDR1 and CDR2 (germline): LGHDT, YNNKEL (reference sequence). This CDR3 comprises 14 residues. Trimming pared 1 base from V and 6 bases from J, leaving 12 bases between. CDR3 residues: CASSQATQGDGYTF. DNA for the CDR3: TGTGCCAGCAGCCAAGCAACCCAAGGGGATGGCTACACCTTC.

The gene calls are TRBV5-8 and TRBJ1-6, with D uncertain. The V gene lost 2 bases and the J gene lost 0 bases, with 6 bases spanning the gap. The CDR3 has 15 amino acids. Germline V gives CDR1 SGHTS, CDR2 YDEGEE. The CDR3 bases are TGTGCCAGCAGCTTCTCCAGCTCCTATAATTCACCCCTCCACTTT. Amino acid sequence: CASSFSSSYNSPLHF.